These T cell receptor beta chains were read from a single sample in a study of T cells in Graves' hyperthyroidism and ophthalmopathy. TCRdb redid the calling of the multiplex PCR reads with MiXCR, one entry per CDR3 protein. The sample carries about 350,000 distinct CDR3 sequences, roughly 15% recorded once. Sequenced material: blood. The receptor set was obtained from a woman between 40 and 55 years old with Graves' ophthalmopathy. Both conserved end residues are part of each CDR3. The D gene is left open where the match is weak. Only some rows state a clone size, as once, few, many or a class for expanded clones.

V	D	J	size	DNA	CDR3
TRBV20-1	-	TRBJ2-4	few	TGCAGTGCCAAAATTACCGAGCGAGCCAAAAACATTCAGTACTTC	CSAKITERAKNIQYF
TRBV9	TRBD1	TRBJ2-1	-	TGTGCCAGCAGCGTAAGGGACAGGGCTTTGGATGAGCAGTTCTTC	CASSVRDRALDEQFF
TRBV7-2	TRBD2	TRBJ2-7	many	TGTGCCAGCAGCCCCAGAGGGACTAGGTACAAGCAGTACTTC	CASSPRGTRYKQYF
TRBV10-3	TRBD1	TRBJ1-1	many	TGTGCCATCAGCGCCTACAGGGGTTCGAACACTGAAGCTTTCTTT	CAISAYRGSNTEAFF
TRBV6-5	-	TRBJ2-3	many	TGTGCCAGCAGTTACTCGAGACCTCCAGGGACAGATACGCAGTATTTT	CASSYSRPPGTDTQYF
TRBV12-3/TRBV12-4	-	TRBJ2-1	many	TGTGCCAGCAGTAAGGAACGGCGCGAGCAGTTCTTC	CASSKERREQFF
TRBV7-2	TRBD2	TRBJ2-5	few	TGTGCCAGCAGCTCCAGCTCTGCGGGGGGCTACCAAGAGACCCAGTACTTC	CASSSSSAGGYQETQYF
TRBV7-9	-	TRBJ1-2	few	TGTGCCAGCAGCCTTGGCACAGAAAATGGCTACACCTTC	CASSLGTENGYTF
TRBV15	-	TRBJ1-1	many	TGTGCCACAGCCAGGGGCGCACTGAGGAATGAAGCTTTCTTT	CATARGALRNEAFF
TRBV13	TRBD1	TRBJ1-5	few	TGTGCCAGCAGCTCCCCTCGGAGACAGGGGGATTTAATAAACCAGCCCCAGCATTTT	CASSSPRRQGDLINQPQHF
TRBV19	TRBD2	TRBJ2-7	many	TGTGCCAGTAGTCGGGGAGGGGTAGGCCACGAGCAGTACTTC	CASSRGGVGHEQYF
TRBV5-1	-	TRBJ1-1	many	TGCGCCAGCAGCCTCGGGACATCGGAACGCGCTGAAGCTTTCTTT	CASSLGTSERAEAFF
TRBV5-6	-	TRBJ2-7	-	TGTGCCAGCAGCTTAGTAGGAGGGGGTTCCTACGAGCAGTACTTC	CASSLVGGGSYEQYF
TRBV28	-	TRBJ2-7	few	TGTGCCAGCAGTTACACCCCCGGGACGGCTGGCTACGAGCAGTACTTC	CASSYTPGTAGYEQYF
TRBV5-4	-	TRBJ2-7	-	TGTGCCAGCAGCTTGGCTTACTCAGGGTCGGCGTCCTACGAGCAGTACTTC	CASSLAYSGSASYEQYF
TRBV30	-	TRBJ2-2	few	TGTGCCTGGGGGGCTGTAGCCGGGGAGCTGTTTTTT	CAWGAVAGELFF
TRBV20-1	TRBD2	TRBJ2-1	-	TGCAGTGCTAGTGCCCAGCGGGGGTACAATGAGCAGTTCTTC	CSASAQRGYNEQFF
TRBV24-1	TRBD2	TRBJ2-2	many	TGTGCCACCAGATCTAGCGGGAGGAGGGCCGGGGAGCTGTTTTTT	CATRSSGRRAGELFF
TRBV12-3/TRBV12-4	TRBD1	TRBJ2-1	many	TGTGCCAGCAGTCTACAGGGGGCGATTTCGGATGAGCAGTTCTTC	CASSLQGAISDEQFF
TRBV28	-	TRBJ2-7	many	TGTGCCAGCAGTTTAGAGGGGACGTACTACGAGCAGTACTTC	CASSLEGTYYEQYF
TRBV5-5	-	TRBJ2-7	many	TGTGCCAGCAGCTTGGGAGGCGGGCCGCTCTCCTACGAGCAGTACTTC	CASSLGGGPLSYEQYF
TRBV24-1	-	TRBJ1-1	few	TGTGCCACCAGTGATCCGGACGAAGCTGAAGCTTTCTTT	CATSDPDEAEAFF
TRBV20-1	-	TRBJ2-5	many	TGCAGTGCTCCTAACCAAAATCGGGCCCAGTACTTC	CSAPNQNRAQYF
TRBV7-6	TRBD2	TRBJ2-7	-	TGTGCCAGCAGCTTAGGTAGCGGGGGGGCCTACGAGCAGTACTTC	CASSLGSGGAYEQYF
TRBV29-1	-	TRBJ2-1	-	TGCAGCGGGAAGGGGGTGACTGAAGCAGCCAAAAATCGGAATGAGCAGTTCTTC	CSGKGVTEAAKNRNEQFF
TRBV27	TRBD2	TRBJ2-7	-	TGTGCCAGCAAATTAGCGGGGGTCGAAGAGCAGTACTTC	CASKLAGVEEQYF
TRBV10-3	TRBD2	TRBJ2-7	few	TGTGCCATCAGTGGGCCGGCTAGCGGGGGAAGTTACGAGCAGTACTTC	CAISGPASGGSYEQYF
TRBV19	-	TRBJ2-1	few	TGTGCCAGTAGTATTCAGGGTGCTGTTTACAATGAGCAGTTCTTC	CASSIQGAVYNEQFF
TRBV10-3	TRBD2	TRBJ2-3	many	TGTGCCATCAAGTTTAGCGGGACGACCACAGATACGCAGTATTTT	CAIKFSGTTTDTQYF
TRBV6-4	-	TRBJ2-3	many	TGTGCCAGCAGTTCGGCTGAGTCAGATACGCAGTATTTT	CASSSAESDTQYF
TRBV25-1	-	TRBJ2-1	many	TGTGCCAGCAGTGTCACTTGGGAGCAGTTCTTC	CASSVTWEQFF
TRBV6-1	-	TRBJ1-1	many	TGTGCCAGCAGCGTCAAGGGGGGTCGGACTGAAGCTTTCTTT	CASSVKGGRTEAFF
TRBV6-1	TRBD2	TRBJ2-7	many	TGTGCCAGCTTTACTAGCGGGAGTAGGTACGAGCAGTACTTC	CASFTSGSRYEQYF
TRBV5-1	TRBD1	TRBJ1-2	-	TGCGCCAGCAGCACCTGGACAGGGGGCGCAGGCTACACCTTC	CASSTWTGGAGYTF
TRBV3-1	-	TRBJ2-7	many	TGTGCCAGCAGCCAAGGCCAGGTCAACGAGCAGTACTTC	CASSQGQVNEQYF
TRBV18	TRBD1	TRBJ1-2	few	TGTGCCAGCTCATCTTCGGGGTCAGGGGGCGCCTATGGCTACACCTTC	CASSSSGSGGAYGYTF
TRBV29-1	-	TRBJ2-3	-	TGCAGCGTTGAATTGGTACTTAGGGCAACTAGCACAGATACGCAGTATTTT	CSVELVLRATSTDTQYF